The 23 T cell receptor beta chains listed next were all sequenced from one sample in a study of human versus mouse CDR3 diversity and MHC coevolution. The repertoire was sequenced with immunoSEQ multiplex PCR; TCRdb's copy has only in-frame clones and lacks some. The profile covers 55,000 to 65,000 clones, with 90% to 95% appearing a single time and approximately 17% taken by the ten largest. Sequenced sample: naive CD4+ T cells from blood. Noted subset: CD45RO-negative CD62L-positive naive CD4 T cells. All receptors derive from a person in their 60s in good health.

In the case of this clone: Sequence at one end of the junction differs from germline and may be a read error. The gene calls are TRBV7-9 and TRBJ2-5; D not resolved. The CDR3 sequence is 13 residues long. In germline, CDR1 is SEHNR, CDR2 FQNEAQ (reference sequence). In DNA form, the CDR3 reads TGTGCCGGCAGCTTAGGAGCTCAAGAGACCCAGTACTTC. It codes for CAGSLGAQETQYF.

This chain joins TRBV11-2 and TRBJ1-1, with D hard to call. CDR1 and CDR2 (germline): SGHAT, FQNNGV. This CDR3 has 16 residues. The germline V and J ends were trimmed by 0 bases and 8 bases, with 19 bases remaining between them. The chain's CDR3 is CASSLDVVSNPREAFF. CDR3 nucleotide sequence: TGTGCCAGCAGCTTAGACGTAGTGTCCAACCCGCGGGAAGCTTTCTTT.

This clone appeared once. V is TRBV10-2 and J is TRBJ2-1; 8 positions agree with TRBD1. J was trimmed by 3 bases and V by 6 bases; bases with no gene match: 13. Germline V lookup: CDR1 WSHSY, CDR2 SAAADI. The CDR3 spans 17 residues. Written as DNA, the CDR3 is TGCGCCAGCAGATCCGGACTGGGGGGACAGGTCTACAATGAGCAGTTCTTC. It encodes CASRSGLGGQVYNEQFF.

V gene TRBV11-2 combines with J gene TRBJ2-3, with 13 bases matching TRBD2. The CDR3 covers 16 residues. The V and J ends lost 5 bases and 2 bases, in that order; junction bases with no gene match: 4. Germline V CDR1 and CDR2: SGHAT, FQNNGV. This CDR3 is CASSPGTSGNTDTQYF. In nucleotides, the CDR3 is TGTGCCAGCAGCCCCGGGACTAGCGGGAACACAGATACGCAGTATTTT.

This clone was detected once. The chain carries TRBV6-6 and TRBJ1-5; TRBD1 is a possible D gene (6 bases). The germline V gene encodes CDR1 MNHNY and CDR2 SVGAGI (reference sequence). Trimming stripped 4 bases from V and 6 bases from J, with 16 bases between. CDR3 length: 15 amino acids. CDR3 in amino acids: CASSSNREVGQPQHF. The CDR3 bases are TGTGCCAGCAGTTCAAACAGGGAAGTCGGTCAGCCCCAGCATTTT.

The V gene is TRBV11-2, the J gene TRBJ2-3; D may be TRBD2 (6 bases). The germline gives CDR1 SGHAT, CDR2 FQNNGV. The V end was cut by 0 bases, the J end by 4 bases, with 11 bases between. The CDR3 sequence is 15 residues long. As DNA, the CDR3 is TGTGCCAGCAGCTTAGACGGGGGAGTAGCAGATACGCAGTATTTT. This gives the protein CASSLDGGVADTQYF.

The chain employs TRBV5-1 and TRBJ2-3, with TRBD2 as a possible D gene (5 bases). V shed 3 bases and J shed 13 bases, with 21 bases lying between them. CDR3 length equals 14 residues. Germline V gene data show CDR1 as SGHRS and CDR2 as YFSETQ. The CDR3 loop is CASSSDYGPFREYF. The CDR3 DNA sequence: TGCGCCAGCAGCTCCGACTACGGCCCCTTCCGAGAGTATTTT.

This clone appeared a single time. This sequence joins TRBV27 and TRBJ1-1; a weak D match, TRBD1 (6 bases). The germline CDR1 and CDR2 sequences are MNHEY and SMNVEV (reference sequence). The length of the CDR3 is 15 residues. V lost 4 bases to trimming and J lost 6 bases, with 18 bases between them. The CDR3 DNA is TGTGCCAGCAGTTCCCCCGGCACACAGGGCTCTGAAGCTTTCTTT. It yields the protein CASSSPGTQGSEAFF.

This clone was found once. The CDR3 protein is CASSSTADITDTQYF. In nucleotides, the CDR3 is TGCGCCAGCAGTTCGACAGCCGATATCACAGATACGCAGTATTTT. The V and J genes are TRBV10-2 and TRBJ2-3, with D maybe TRBD1 (5 bases). This CDR3 has 15 amino acids. Trimming pared 5 bases from V and 2 bases from J, leaving 14 bases between. Germline V lookup: CDR1 WSHSY, CDR2 SAAADI.

In its sample, this clone was seen once. This rearrangement joins TRBV11-3 to TRBJ2-1, with TRBD1 as a possible D gene (5 bases). Germline CDR1 and CDR2: SGHNT and YENEEA. The V and J ends lost 5 bases and 5 bases respectively, with 13 bases between them. The CDR3 length is 14 residues. In nucleotides, the CDR3 is TGTGCCAGCAGCCGACAACAGGAGAACAATGAGCAGTTCTTC. Its protein is CASSRQQENNEQFF.

The chain employs TRBV6-1 and TRBJ2-7; 7 positions agree with TRBD1. From germline, CDR1 is MNHNS and CDR2 SASEGT. With 2 bases clipped from V and 0 bases from J, the junction kept 4 bases outside the gene matches. This CDR3 is built from 15 residues. CDR3 protein: CASSEQQGSSYEQYF. In DNA, the CDR3 is TGTGCCAGCAGTGAACAACAGGGGTCCTCCTACGAGCAGTACTTC.

This chain joins TRBV7-3 and TRBJ2-3; 9 bases align to TRBD1. The V and J ends lost 5 bases and 3 bases, in that order; junction bases with no gene match: 12. Germline CDR1 is SGHTA and CDR2 is FQGTGA. The CDR3 spans 17 residues. This chain's CDR3 is CASSLRPRDRETDTQYF. DNA for the CDR3: TGTGCCAGCAGCCTACGCCCCCGGGACAGGGAAACAGATACGCAGTATTTT.

This clone was counted a single time. The V call is TRBV5-1, the J call TRBJ2-7; tentative D call: TRBD2 (5 bases). The germline gives CDR1 SGHRS, CDR2 YFSETQ. The CDR3 contains 15 residues. V dropped 0 bases and J dropped 1 base, with 11 bases sitting between them. The CDR3 loop reads CASSLDGLYSYEQYF. The CDR3 bases are TGCGCCAGCAGCTTGGACGGACTCTATTCCTACGAGCAGTACTTC.

The J gene is TRBJ2-7, the V gene TRBV28; D is uncertain. Trimming removed 1 base at V and 2 bases at J, with 9 bases between. Germline values: CDR1 MDHEN, CDR2 SYDVKM. The CDR3 sequence is 14 residues long. The CDR3: CASSLSSRTYEQYF. As DNA, the CDR3 is TGTGCCAGCAGTTTATCGTCTAGGACCTACGAGCAGTACTTC. Full variable domain (remainder filled in from reference TRBV28 and TRBJ2-7): DVKVTQSSRYLVKRTGEKVFLECVQDMDHENMFWYRQDPGLGLRLIYFSYDVKMKEKGDIPEGYSVSREKKERFSLILESASTNQTSMYLCASSLSSRTYEQYFGPGTRLTVT.

The chain couples TRBV10-1 to TRBJ2-1, with 14 bases fitting TRBD2. The V gene's germline CDR1 is WNHNN and CDR2 SYGVQD (reference sequence). After removal of 3 bases from V and 8 bases from J, the junction contained 6 bases not matched to a gene. CDR3 length: 16 residues. CDR3 coding DNA: TGCGCCAGCAGTGAAAAGGGACTAGCGGGAGCCGATGAGCAGTTCTTC. It specifies CASSEKGLAGADEQFF.

The chain combines TRBV4-1 with TRBJ2-5, with TRBD2 identical over 9 bases. Germline loops: CDR1 MGHRA, CDR2 YSYEKL. The CDR3 is 17 residues long. Trimming cost V 1 base and J 0 bases; bases outside gene matches: 6. CDR3 sequence: CASSQVAGGLYQETQYF. Here the CDR3 DNA reads TGCGCCAGCAGCCAAGTGGCGGGAGGGCTGTACCAAGAGACCCAGTACTTC.

There are a few counts of this clone. This chain uses TRBV10-3 with TRBJ1-2, with D perhaps TRBD1 (5 bases). With 9 bases removed from V and 3 bases from J, the gap between germline ends came to 17 bases. The CDR3 is 14 amino acids. In germline, CDR1 is ENHRY, CDR2 SYGVKD. The chain's CDR3 is CAIVGTQGDYGYTF. The CDR3 DNA is TGTGCCATAGTTGGAACCCAAGGGGACTATGGCTACACCTTC.

Remarks on this clone: At the DNA level, this CDR3 is encoded by other sequences in the same sample as well. Written as DNA, the CDR3 is TGTGCCAGCAGTGAAAGCCTAGCGGAATACAATGAGCAGTTCTTC. Protein product: CASSESLAEYNEQFF. The chain employs TRBV6-4 and TRBJ2-1, with 7 bases lining up with TRBD2. The CDR3 totals 15 residues. The V gene end was trimmed by 3 bases and the J gene end by 4 bases; junction bases not matched to a gene: 6. Germline V lookup: CDR1 MRHNA, CDR2 SNTAGT.

The gene calls are TRBV5-1 and TRBJ2-1, with 12 bases that match TRBD2. The CDR3 covers 14 residues. From germline, CDR1 is SGHRS and CDR2 YFSETQ. V lost 4 bases to trimming and J lost 13 bases; unmatched junction nucleotides: 9. The CDR3 region has the DNA TGCGCCAGCAGCCAGACTAGCGGGAGAGGGAGACAGTTCTTC. Residues: CASSQTSGRGRQFF.

The chain combines TRBV2 with TRBJ2-5; 7 bases are a match to TRBD2. V gave up 5 bases and J gave up 2 bases; unmatched junction bases: 8. This CDR3 contains 15 residues. CDR1 SNHLY and CDR2 FYNNEI come from the germline V gene. The CDR3 sequence: CASSMASGRQETQYF. CDR3 nucleotides: TGTGCCAGCAGTATGGCTAGCGGCCGACAAGAGACCCAGTACTTC. The full variable domain, with the rest looked up from reference TRBV2 and TRBJ2-5, is EPEVTQTPSHQVTQMGQEVILRCVPISNHLYFYWYRQILGQKVEFLVSFYNNEISEKSEIFDDQFSVERPDGSNFTLKIRSTKLEDSAMYFCASSMASGRQETQYFGPGTRLLVL.

This clone was seen once. For the CDR3, the DNA is TGTGCCAGCAGCTTCGGGGGGTCGCCTAACATTCAGTACTTC. This sequence encodes CASSFGGSPNIQYF. This chain connects TRBV5-8 to TRBJ2-4, with 7 bases that match TRBD2. The CDR3 is 14 residues long. Trimming removed 2 bases from V and 7 bases from J; junction bases left unmatched: 6. CDR1 SGHTS and CDR2 YDEGEE come from the germline V gene.

The CDR3 loop is CSVRPGGDSYEQYF. The DNA of the CDR3 is TGCAGCGTTCGGCCGGGGGGCGACTCCTACGAGCAGTACTTC. The chain couples TRBV29-1 to TRBJ2-7; D is possibly TRBD2 (7 bases). V was clipped by 5 bases and J by 0 bases, with 14 bases between them. This CDR3 has 14 residues. Looked up from germline, CDR1 is SQVTM and CDR2 is ANQGSEA.

This clone was seen just once. This chain uses TRBV6-6 with TRBJ2-7, with 8 bases lining up with TRBD1. The CDR3 is 15 residues long. Germline assignment: CDR1 MNHNY and CDR2 SVGAGI (reference sequence). V gave up 5 bases and J gave up 7 bases; unmatched junction bases: 13. The CDR3 sequence is CASSTLRTGNGEQYF. CDR3 nucleotides: TGTGCCAGCAGTACCCTAAGGACAGGGAACGGGGAGCAGTACTTC.